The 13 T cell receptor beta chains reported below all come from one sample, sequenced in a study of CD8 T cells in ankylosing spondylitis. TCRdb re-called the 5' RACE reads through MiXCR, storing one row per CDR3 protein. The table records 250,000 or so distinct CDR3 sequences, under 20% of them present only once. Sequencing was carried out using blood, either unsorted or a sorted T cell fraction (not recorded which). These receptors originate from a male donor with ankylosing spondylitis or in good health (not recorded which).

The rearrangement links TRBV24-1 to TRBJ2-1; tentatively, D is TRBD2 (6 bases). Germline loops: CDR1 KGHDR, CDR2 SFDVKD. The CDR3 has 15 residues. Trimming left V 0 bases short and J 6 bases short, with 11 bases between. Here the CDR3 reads CATSDLGGTFNEQFF. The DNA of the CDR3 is TGTGCCACCAGTGATTTGGGCGGGACTTTCAATGAGCAGTTCTTC.

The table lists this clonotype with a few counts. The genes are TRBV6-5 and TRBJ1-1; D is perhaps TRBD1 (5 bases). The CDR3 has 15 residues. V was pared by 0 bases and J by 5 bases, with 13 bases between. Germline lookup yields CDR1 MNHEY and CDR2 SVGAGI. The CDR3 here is CASSYSGQGTTEAFF. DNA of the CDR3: TGTGCCAGCAGTTACTCAGGTCAGGGTACGACTGAAGCTTTCTTT.

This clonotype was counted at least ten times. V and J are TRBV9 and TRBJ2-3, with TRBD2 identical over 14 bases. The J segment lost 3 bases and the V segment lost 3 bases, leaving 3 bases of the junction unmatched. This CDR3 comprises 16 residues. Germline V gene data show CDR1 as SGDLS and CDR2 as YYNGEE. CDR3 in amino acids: CASSAGTSGSTDTQYF. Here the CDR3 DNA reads TGTGCCAGCAGCGCGGGGACTAGCGGGAGTACAGATACGCAGTATTTT.

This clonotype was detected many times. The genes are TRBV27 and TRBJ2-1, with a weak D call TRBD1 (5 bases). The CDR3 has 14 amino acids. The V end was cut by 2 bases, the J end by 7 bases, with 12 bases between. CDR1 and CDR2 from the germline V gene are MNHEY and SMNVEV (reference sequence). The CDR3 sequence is CASSLEGAWNEQFF. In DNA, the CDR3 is TGTGCCAGCAGTTTAGAAGGGGCGTGGAATGAGCAGTTCTTC.

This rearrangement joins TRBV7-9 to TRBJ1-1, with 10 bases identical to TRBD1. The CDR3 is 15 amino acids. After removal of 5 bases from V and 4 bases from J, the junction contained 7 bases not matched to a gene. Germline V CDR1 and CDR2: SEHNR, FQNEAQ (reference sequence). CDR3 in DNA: TGTGCCAGCAGCATCGGGACAGGGGTAGCCACTGAAGCTTTCTTT. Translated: CASSIGTGVATEAFF.

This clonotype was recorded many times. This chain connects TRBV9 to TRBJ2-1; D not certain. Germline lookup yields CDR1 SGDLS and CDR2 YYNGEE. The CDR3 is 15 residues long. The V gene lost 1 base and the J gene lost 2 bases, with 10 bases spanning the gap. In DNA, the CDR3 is TGTGCCAGCAGCGTAACCTGGACGGCCTACAATGAGCAGTTCTTC. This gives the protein CASSVTWTAYNEQFF.

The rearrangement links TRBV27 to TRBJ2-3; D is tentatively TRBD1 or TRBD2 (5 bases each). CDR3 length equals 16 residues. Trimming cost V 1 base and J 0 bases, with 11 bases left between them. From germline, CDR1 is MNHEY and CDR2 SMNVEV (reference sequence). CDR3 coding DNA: TGTGCCAGCAGTTTATTGGGGACGGATAGCACAGATACGCAGTATTTT. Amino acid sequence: CASSLLGTDSTDTQYF.

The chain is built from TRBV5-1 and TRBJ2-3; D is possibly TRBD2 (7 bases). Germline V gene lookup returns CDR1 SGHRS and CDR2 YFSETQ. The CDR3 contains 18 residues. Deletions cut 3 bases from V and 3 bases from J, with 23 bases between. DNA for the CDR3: TGCGCCAGCAGCTGGCCCTCCGCGGGGGCGAGCTTGACAGATACGCAGTATTTT. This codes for CASSWPSAGASLTDTQYF.

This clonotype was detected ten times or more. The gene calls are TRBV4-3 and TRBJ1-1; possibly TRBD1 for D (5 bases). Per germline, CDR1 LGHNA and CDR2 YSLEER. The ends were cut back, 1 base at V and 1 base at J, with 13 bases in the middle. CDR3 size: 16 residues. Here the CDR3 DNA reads TGCGCCAGCAGCCAAGTCCTGGGGCTCGAGAACACTGAAGCTTTCTTT. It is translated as CASSQVLGLENTEAFF.

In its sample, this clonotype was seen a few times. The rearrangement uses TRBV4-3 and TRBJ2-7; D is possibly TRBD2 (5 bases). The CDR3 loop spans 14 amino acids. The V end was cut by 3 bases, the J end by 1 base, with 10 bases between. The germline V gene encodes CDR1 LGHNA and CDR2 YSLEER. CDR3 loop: CASSHLTGSYEQYF. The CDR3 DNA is TGCGCCAGCAGCCATTTGACGGGATCCTACGAGCAGTACTTC.

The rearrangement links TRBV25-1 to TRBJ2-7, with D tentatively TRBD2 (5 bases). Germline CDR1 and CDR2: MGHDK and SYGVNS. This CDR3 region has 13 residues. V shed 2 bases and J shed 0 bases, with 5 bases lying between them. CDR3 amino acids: CASSEDYSYEQYF. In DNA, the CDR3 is TGTGCCAGCAGTGAAGACTACTCCTACGAGCAGTACTTC.

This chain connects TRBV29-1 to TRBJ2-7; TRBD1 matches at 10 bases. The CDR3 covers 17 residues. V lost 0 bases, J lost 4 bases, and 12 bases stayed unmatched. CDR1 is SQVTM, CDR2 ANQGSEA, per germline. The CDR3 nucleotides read TGCAGCGTTGAAGATCGAAGTGCCGACAGGGGGCAGTACGAGCAGTACTTC. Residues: CSVEDRSADRGQYEQYF.

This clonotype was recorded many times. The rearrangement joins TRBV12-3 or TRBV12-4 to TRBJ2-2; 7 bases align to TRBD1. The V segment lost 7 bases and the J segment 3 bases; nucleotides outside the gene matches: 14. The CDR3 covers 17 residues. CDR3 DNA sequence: TGTGCCAGCATTGTGGTAACAGGGGTTGAGTACACCGGGGAGCTGTTTTTT. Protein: CASIVVTGVEYTGELFF.